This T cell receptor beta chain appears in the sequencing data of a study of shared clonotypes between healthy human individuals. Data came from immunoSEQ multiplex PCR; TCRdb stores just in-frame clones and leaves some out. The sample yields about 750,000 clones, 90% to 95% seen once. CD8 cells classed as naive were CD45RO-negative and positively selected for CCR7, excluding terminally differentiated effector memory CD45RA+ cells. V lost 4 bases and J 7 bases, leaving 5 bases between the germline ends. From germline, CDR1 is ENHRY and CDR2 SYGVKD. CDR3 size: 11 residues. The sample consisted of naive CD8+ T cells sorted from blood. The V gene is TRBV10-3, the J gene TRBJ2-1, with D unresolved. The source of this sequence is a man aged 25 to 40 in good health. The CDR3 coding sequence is TGTGCCATCAGTGGTCCGAATGAGCAGTTCTTC. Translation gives CAISGPNEQFF.